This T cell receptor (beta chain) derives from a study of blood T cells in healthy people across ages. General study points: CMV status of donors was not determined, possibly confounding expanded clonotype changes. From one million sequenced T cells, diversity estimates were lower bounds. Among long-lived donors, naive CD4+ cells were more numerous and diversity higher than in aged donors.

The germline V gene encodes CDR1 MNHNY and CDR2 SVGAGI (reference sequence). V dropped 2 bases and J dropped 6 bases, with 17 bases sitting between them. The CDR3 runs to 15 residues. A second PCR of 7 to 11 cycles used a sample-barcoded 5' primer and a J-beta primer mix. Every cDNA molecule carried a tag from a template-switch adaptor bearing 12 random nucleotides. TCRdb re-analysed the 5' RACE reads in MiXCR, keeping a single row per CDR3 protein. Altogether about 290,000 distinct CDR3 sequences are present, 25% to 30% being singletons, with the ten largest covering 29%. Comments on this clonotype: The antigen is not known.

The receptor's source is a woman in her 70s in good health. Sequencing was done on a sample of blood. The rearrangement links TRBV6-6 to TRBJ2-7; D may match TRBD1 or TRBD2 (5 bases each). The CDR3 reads CASSYHRDGAIEQYF. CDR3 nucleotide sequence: TGTGCCAGCAGTTACCACCGGGACGGTGCCATCGAGCAGTACTTC.